This TCR beta chain was captured in a study of CD8 T cells in ankylosing spondylitis. Concerning this clonotype: What it recognizes is unknown.

Study-level findings and limits: Disease-linked clones were reportedly significantly enriched in matched ankylosing spondylitis synovial fluid. Clones linked with disease were CD8+ and fairly uncommon in the peripheral blood.

Scientists made TCR beta libraries using quantitative 5'-RACE with molecular barcodes. MiXCR was run by TCRdb on the 5' RACE reads, yielding one entry per CDR3 protein. The sample holds approximately 42,000 distinct CDR3 sequences, 11% seen once. The junction had 3 bases not matched to a gene; V was cut back by 1 base and J by 1 base. Looked up from germline, CDR1 is MNHEY and CDR2 is SMNVEV (reference sequence). The CDR3 consists of 15 residues. The chain employs TRBV27 and TRBJ2-5, with 7 bases identical to TRBD1. Sequencing used blood, either unsorted or a sorted T cell fraction (not recorded which). The sequence was collected from a male donor with ankylosing spondylitis or in good health (not recorded which). The CDR3: CASSLWGQIQETQYF. Here the CDR3 DNA reads TGTGCCAGCAGTTTATGGGGACAGATCCAAGAGACCCAGTACTTC.